This TCR beta chain was identified during a study of siplizumab effects on memory and regulatory T cells. Sequencing used immunoSEQ multiplex PCR; TCRdb keeps in-frame clones, though not all of them. Of tens of thousands of clones listed, about 90% were seen once; the top ten hold roughly 0.3%. Study-level results: A small minority of alloreactive clones were mapped to unstimulated subsets.

A remark on this clone: The antigen remains undetermined.

Germline V CDR1 and CDR2: LNHDA, SQIVND (reference sequence). CDR3 length: 21 amino acids. V lost 9 bases, J lost 5 bases, and 38 bases lay in between. Sequencing used naive CD8+ T cells sorted from blood. The chain recombines TRBV19 with TRBJ1-5; no definite D call. This receptor was taken from a human donor in good health. This CDR3 reads CASNNESPQKMTQSPYQPQHF. The CDR3 DNA follows: TGTGCCAGCAATAATGAAAGCCCGCAAAAAATGACCCAGTCCCCCTATCAGCCCCAGCATTTT.